This note documents a single T cell receptor beta chain sequence. The antigen is undetermined. The primer mix had 60 Vbeta and 13 Jbeta primers. Method: immunoSEQ multiplex PCR; TCRdb's copy keeps in-frame clones and lacks some. Seen here are roughly 96,000 clones, about 70% observed once, and the top ten hold roughly 3%. V was trimmed by 2 bases and J by 8 bases, leaving 13 bases between them. The CDR3 is made up of 15 amino acids. From germline, CDR1 is SGHTA and CDR2 FQGTGA. This record belongs to a study of cytomegalovirus exposure and HLA in healthy donors. Findings and caveats of the study: Earlier findings revealed that most TCR beta V segments proved productive either about 87% or about 30% of the time. When a later analysis was performed, an Asian-associated ancestry cluster reportedly had fewer N-insertions than the roughly 690-donor mean.

The rearrangement links TRBV7-3 to TRBJ1-6; tentative D call: TRBD1 (5 bases). Source material: PBMCs. This receptor was taken from a female donor in good health and CMV-seropositive. CDR3 residues: CASSLSGQEHSPLHF. DNA for the CDR3: TGTGCCAGCAGCTTATCTGGACAAGAGCATTCACCCCTCCACTTT.